Following are 29 T cell receptor beta chains from one sample sequenced in a study of cytomegalovirus exposure and HLA in healthy donors. PCR employed 60 Vbeta and 13 Jbeta primers. Produced via immunoSEQ multiplex PCR; TCRdb's table is partial and in-frame only. The repertoire has around 100,000 clones, approximately 70% of them found once; the top ten carry 8% to 9.5%. Sequencing used PBMCs. These receptors all stem from a man aged 25-45 years in good health and CMV-seropositive.

The chain has TRBV5-6 and TRBJ1-2, with 8 bases lining up with TRBD1. Germline assignment: CDR1 SGHDT and CDR2 YYEEEE. The CDR3 sequence is 15 residues long. With 0 bases clipped from V and 4 bases from J, the junction kept 5 bases outside the gene matches. In nucleotides, the CDR3 is TGTGCCAGCAGCTTGGGGACAGGGATCGTCTATGGCTACACCTTC. Amino acid sequence: CASSLGTGIVYGYTF.

This chain links TRBV5-1 with TRBJ2-7; 7 bases are a match to TRBD1. The V gene's germline CDR1 is SGHRS and CDR2 YFSETQ. V was pared by 4 bases and J by 3 bases, with 10 bases of the junction left unmatched. This CDR3 has 15 residues. The CDR3 nucleotides are TGCGCCAGCAGCCAAGGGGGCAGCCCAGACTACGAGCAGTACTTC. It yields the protein CASSQGGSPDYEQYF.

This rearrangement joins TRBV25-1 to TRBJ2-1; 9 bases agree with TRBD1. The CDR3 length is 15 residues. CDR1 is MGHDK and CDR2 is SYGVNS in the germline V gene. Germline trimming cut 4 bases from V and 4 bases from J; bases unmatched to any gene: 5. CDR3: CASSVSTGGYNEQFF. The CDR3, as DNA: TGTGCCAGCAGTGTTTCGACAGGGGGATACAATGAGCAGTTCTTC.

The V call is TRBV18, the J call TRBJ2-4; TRBD2 is a possible D gene (7 bases). Germline V lookup: CDR1 KGHSH, CDR2 LQKENI. The CDR3 has 16 residues. The V gene lost 0 bases and the J gene lost 1 base, with 10 bases spanning the gap. CDR3 DNA sequence: TGTGCCAGCTCACCACCGGGGAGGGGGGCCAAAAACATTCAGTACTTC. Amino acid sequence: CASSPPGRGAKNIQYF. The whole variable domain, filled in from reference TRBV18 and TRBJ2-4, reads NAGVMQNPRHLVRRRGQEARLRCSPMKGHSHVYWYRQLPEEGLKFMVYLQKENIIDESGMPKERFSAEFPKEGPSILRIQQVVRGDSAAYFCASSPPGRGAKNIQYFGAGTRLSVL.

This sequence joins TRBV9 and TRBJ2-1, with 8 bases fitting TRBD2. Germline CDR1 reads SGDLS; CDR2 reads YYNGEE. V dropped 4 bases and J dropped 6; count of bases not matched to a gene: 3. The CDR3 consists of 13 residues. The DNA for the CDR3 is TGTGCCAGCAGCTTTGGACTAGCCAATGAGCAGTTCTTC. Its translation: CASSFGLANEQFF.

The rearrangement uses TRBV27 and TRBJ1-2, with D perhaps matching TRBD1 (6 bases). The CDR3 loop spans 14 amino acids. The V and J ends lost 5 bases and 8 bases respectively, with 18 bases between them. Germline V gives CDR1 MNHEY, CDR2 SMNVEV (reference sequence). The CDR3 reads CASSPPGRGDGYTF. The CDR3 DNA is TGTGCCAGCAGTCCCCCCGGCAGGGGCGACGGCTACACCTTC.

The rearrangement joins TRBV5-1 to TRBJ2-6, with a weak D call TRBD1 (5 bases). The ends were cut back, 2 bases at V and 0 bases at J, with 9 bases in the middle. The CDR3 sequence is 16 residues long. Germline V lookup: CDR1 SGHRS, CDR2 YFSETQ. CDR3 nucleotide sequence: TGCGCCAGCAGCTTTTCAGGGAACTCTGGGGCCAACGTCCTGACTTTC. Encoded protein: CASSFSGNSGANVLTF.

This chain connects TRBV11-2 to TRBJ2-2; 7 bases agree with TRBD1. The J segment lost 1 base and the V segment lost 8 bases, leaving 10 bases of the junction unmatched. This CDR3 has 16 residues. The V gene's germline CDR1 is SGHAT and CDR2 FQNNGV. CDR3 region: CASSGQAFLNTGELFF. The CDR3 bases are TGTGCCAGCTCAGGACAGGCCTTTCTGAACACCGGGGAGCTGTTTTTT.

This chain joins TRBV27 and TRBJ2-7, with 8 bases that match TRBD1. The CDR3 has 14 residues. Germline trimming cut 4 bases from V and 6 bases from J; bases unmatched to any gene: 8. The V gene's germline CDR1 is MNHEY and CDR2 SMNVEV (reference sequence). Here the CDR3 reads CASSSDRDRSEQYF. The DNA of the CDR3 is TGTGCCAGCAGTTCCGACCGGGACAGGAGCGAGCAGTACTTC.

The genes are TRBV9 and TRBJ2-2; 15 positions agree with TRBD2. J gave up 7 bases and V 4 bases, and 5 bases lay outside the gene matches. Germline CDR1 is SGDLS and CDR2 is YYNGEE. The CDR3 is made up of 16 amino acids. The CDR3 region has the DNA TGTGCCAGCAGCCTAAGGACTAGCGGGAGGGGCGGGGAGCTGTTTTTT. Amino acids: CASSLRTSGRGGELFF.

The chain uses TRBV7-6 and TRBJ2-1, with 10 positions matching TRBD1. The V gene end was trimmed by 1 base and the J gene end by 7 bases; junction bases not matched to a gene: 4. This CDR3 spans 15 amino acids. Germline lookup yields CDR1 SGHVS and CDR2 FNYEAQ. The CDR3 bases are TGTGCCAGCAGCTTAGGACAGGGGGCGAATAATGAGCAGTTCTTC. Translated, it gives CASSLGQGANNEQFF. Using reference TRBV7-6 and TRBJ2-1 for the parts outside the CDR3, the full variable domain is GAGVSQSPRYKVTKRGQDVALRCDPISGHVSLYWYRQALGQGPEFLTYFNYEAQQDKSGLPNDRFSAERPEGSISTLTIQRTEQRDSAMYRCASSLGQGANNEQFFGPGTRLTVL.

This rearrangement joins TRBV28 to TRBJ2-3; D gene uncertain. The ends were cut back, 2 bases at V and 5 bases at J, with 5 bases in the middle. This CDR3 has 12 residues. CDR1 is MDHEN and CDR2 is SYDVKM in the germline V gene. CDR3 nucleotide sequence: TGTGCCAGCAGTTTAGCCGGAGATACGCAGTATTTT. Amino acids: CASSLAGDTQYF.

CDR3 DNA sequence: TGTGCCAGCAGCGTAGTCGACAGTCTCAATGAGCAGTTCTTC. The encoded protein is CASSVVDSLNEQFF. The chain recombines TRBV9 with TRBJ2-1; D perhaps matches TRBD1 (5 bases). Trimming took off 0 bases at V and 6 bases at J, with 10 bases between the two ends. CDR3 size: 14 residues. Germline V CDR1 and CDR2: SGDLS, YYNGEE.

The V and J genes are TRBV5-6 and TRBJ1-2; D remains unclear. The CDR3 is 13 amino acids. V was cut by 0 bases and J by 5 bases, with 8 bases left in between. Germline loops: CDR1 SGHDT, CDR2 YYEEEE. CDR3 coding DNA: TGTGCCAGCAGCTTGGACAGAGATTATGGCTACACCTTC. It translates to CASSLDRDYGYTF.

The CDR3 nucleotides read TGTGCCAGCAGCTTAGGTGGGGGGGGCCCCGAGCAGTACGTC. Translated: CASSLGGGGPEQYV. The V gene is TRBV7-2, the J gene TRBJ2-7; possible D gene TRBD2, 7 bases. The germline V gene has CDR1 SGHTA and CDR2 FQGNSA. Trimming took off 1 base at V and 6 bases at J, with 13 bases between the two ends. CDR3 length: 14 amino acids.

This clone was found a few times. This chain joins TRBV4-1 and TRBJ1-2; 8 nucleotides line up with TRBD1. The CDR3 extends over 15 amino acids. The trim removed 4 bases at V and 6 bases at J, leaving 10 bases unmatched. Germline V gives CDR1 MGHRA, CDR2 YSYEKL. The CDR3 sequence: CASSRSGQGADGYTF. As DNA, the CDR3 is TGCGCCAGCAGCCGGTCCGGACAGGGCGCCGATGGCTACACCTTC.

This sequence joins TRBV11-3 and TRBJ2-1; D remains unclear. This CDR3 region has 15 residues. Trimming removed 0 bases at V and 7 bases at J, with 13 bases between. From germline, CDR1 is SGHNT and CDR2 YENEEA. DNA for the CDR3: TGTGCCAGCAGCTTAGACACAGTCCCTGGGAATGAGCAGTTCTTC. It specifies CASSLDTVPGNEQFF.

V is TRBV19 and J is TRBJ2-2; D possibly corresponds to TRBD2 (7 bases). The V end lost 4 bases, the J end lost 7 bases, and 19 bases lay between the germline ends. There are 16 residues in the CDR3. The germline CDR1 and CDR2 sequences are LNHDA and SQIVND (reference sequence). The chain's CDR3 is CASSTLRAGEGGELFF. The CDR3 DNA follows: TGTGCCAGTAGTACTTTACGGGCAGGGGAGGGCGGGGAGCTGTTTTTT.

Only a few counts were recorded for this clone. The chain is built from TRBV5-6 and TRBJ1-4, with no clear D. Trimming left V 2 bases short and J 5 bases short, with 7 bases between. Germline lookup yields CDR1 SGHDT and CDR2 YYEEEE. The CDR3 spans 13 residues. The CDR3 DNA is TGTGCCAGCAGCTTCGGTACGAATGAAAAACTGTTTTTT. Amino acids: CASSFGTNEKLFF.

This clone has just a few counts. The CDR3 region is CAIPGTAPTEAFF. DNA for the CDR3: TGTGCCATCCCCGGGACAGCCCCCACTGAAGCTTTCTTT. This sequence joins TRBV30 and TRBJ1-1; 7 nucleotides match TRBD1. V lost 8 bases and J lost 4; bases outside the gene matches: 10. Per the germline V gene, CDR1 is GTSNPN and CDR2 is SVGIG (reference sequence). The CDR3 loop spans 13 amino acids.

The chain has TRBV5-1 and TRBJ1-2; maybe TRBD1 (6 bases). CDR1 SGHRS and CDR2 YFSETQ come from the germline V gene. V was shortened by 2 bases and J by 0 bases, with 17 bases between the two germline ends. This CDR3 is built from 17 residues. CDR3 in amino acids: CASSFGLETGPNYGYTF. CDR3 sequence (DNA): TGCGCCAGCAGCTTTGGCCTAGAAACAGGGCCTAACTATGGCTACACCTTC.

V and J are TRBV6-5 and TRBJ2-6; no firm D call. CDR1 and CDR2 (germline): MNHEY, SVGAGI. CDR3 size: 15 residues. Trimming pared 8 bases from V and 0 bases from J, leaving 11 bases between. CDR3 nucleotides: TGTGCCAGCGCGGCTCAAAGCTCTGGGGCCAACGTCCTGACTTTC. This sequence encodes CASAAQSSGANVLTF.

This clone was observed a few times. The chain combines TRBV9 with TRBJ2-3; D may be TRBD2 (5 bases). Germline CDR1 SGDLS, CDR2 YYNGEE. The CDR3 consists of 20 residues. With 0 bases removed from V and 5 bases from J, the gap between germline ends came to 28 bases. The CDR3: CASSVGRGPVPRSLGDTQYF. CDR3 bases: TGTGCCAGCAGCGTAGGCCGGGGTCCCGTACCCCGAAGCCTGGGAGATACGCAGTATTTT.

The genes are TRBV5-1 and TRBJ1-1; D gene uncertain. CDR3 length equals 13 residues. Germline V CDR1 and CDR2: SGHRS, YFSETQ. The V end was cut by 0 bases, the J end by 5 bases, with 8 bases between. The CDR3 sequence is CASSLVEETEAFF. CDR3 nucleotide sequence: TGCGCCAGCAGCTTGGTAGAGGAAACTGAAGCTTTCTTT.

This sequence joins TRBV5-1 and TRBJ1-1; 9 nucleotides align to TRBD1. The V and J ends lost 4 bases and 3 bases, in that order; junction bases with no gene match: 7. Germline CDR1 SGHRS, CDR2 YFSETQ. This CDR3 region has 15 residues. The CDR3 reads CASSPRQGGYTEAFF. The CDR3 DNA reads TGCGCCAGCAGCCCTAGACAGGGGGGGTACACTGAAGCTTTCTTT.

The chain links TRBV7-2 to TRBJ2-2; tentative D call: TRBD2 (5 bases). Germline values: CDR1 SGHTA, CDR2 FQGNSA. Trimming cost V 2 bases and J 0 bases, with 10 bases left between them. The CDR3 extends over 16 amino acids. The CDR3 protein is CASSLSLAANTGELFF. As DNA, the CDR3 is TGTGCCAGCAGCTTATCCCTAGCAGCGAACACCGGGGAGCTGTTTTTT.

The chain combines TRBV5-1 with TRBJ2-7, with TRBD2 identical over 9 bases. The CDR3 is made up of 15 amino acids. After removal of 0 bases from V and 1 base from J, the junction contained 2 bases not matched to a gene. The germline CDR1 and CDR2 sequences are SGHRS and YFSETQ. CDR3 coding DNA: TGCGCCAGCAGCTTGGAGGGACTAGCTTCCTACGAGCAGTACTTC. It yields the protein CASSLEGLASYEQYF.

V gene TRBV7-6 combines with J gene TRBJ2-2; D ambiguous. The germline V and J ends were trimmed by 3 bases and 5 bases, with 4 bases remaining between them. CDR1 and CDR2 from the germline V gene are SGHVS and FNYEAQ. This CDR3 is 12 amino acids long. The CDR3 reads CASSFPTGELFF. Here the CDR3 DNA reads TGTGCCAGCAGCTTCCCGACCGGGGAGCTGTTTTTT.

This clone was observed a handful of times. This chain uses TRBV27 with TRBJ2-7; D unresolved. The CDR3 contains 14 residues. V was trimmed by 8 bases and J by 0 bases, leaving 14 bases between them. Looked up from germline, CDR1 is MNHEY and CDR2 is SMNVEV (reference sequence). In DNA form, the CDR3 reads TGTGCCAGCCTTCGAGAATATGGCTCCTACGAGCAGTACTTC. Its protein is CASLREYGSYEQYF.